This section outlines one T cell receptor (beta chain) sequence together with its context. The data are from a study of shared clonotypes between healthy human individuals. The authors ran the assay at deep level. Generated by immunoSEQ multiplex PCR, the TCRdb table keeps only in-frame clones and is missing some. The table includes approximately 1,500,000 clones, more than 95% detected once. V was pared by 5 bases and J by 6 bases, with 13 bases between. Germline values: CDR1 KGHSH, CDR2 LQKENI. The CDR3 extends over 14 amino acids. This receptor was taken from a man younger than 40 in good health. This chain joins TRBV18 and TRBJ2-2; D is unresolved. Specimen: naive CD4+ T cells sorted from blood. Documented subset: CD45RA+ positively selected. For the CDR3, the DNA is TGTGCCAGCTCAGCCCTAGATTGGGCCGGGGAGCTGTTTTTT. This translates into CASSALDWAGELFF.